The rows below give T cell receptor beta chains drawn from one sample of a study of CD8 T cells in ankylosing spondylitis. TCRdb re-derived calls from the 5' RACE reads in MiXCR, one entry per CDR3 protein. The sample shows some 150,000 distinct CDR3 sequences, 44% of them seen only once. The sample was synovial fluid, either unsorted or a sorted T cell fraction (not recorded which). These receptors originate from a male donor with ankylosing spondylitis. The CDR3 runs from the conserved cysteine through the conserved F or W. Each record gives: D gene, V gene, CDR3 protein. D genes are given only for firm matches.

d_gene: .
v_gene: TRBV16
CDR3aa: CASSQSRGPTYEQYF

d_gene: .
v_gene: TRBV9
CDR3aa: CASSARPGPSGYEQYF

d_gene: .
v_gene: TRBV6-4
CDR3aa: CASRAPEAFF

d_gene: .
v_gene: TRBV3-1
CDR3aa: CASIGRGGNTEAFF

d_gene: TRBD2
v_gene: TRBV11-2
CDR3aa: CASSLGGPSGRAFQETQYF

d_gene: .
v_gene: TRBV12-3/TRBV12-4
CDR3aa: CASSLVLHTDTQYF

d_gene: .
v_gene: TRBV15
CDR3aa: CATSRVEAGRDTQYF

d_gene: .
v_gene: TRBV29-1
CDR3aa: CSVTAYEQFF

d_gene: .
v_gene: TRBV20-1
CDR3aa: CSAGPRGPLHF

d_gene: TRBD2
v_gene: TRBV7-9
CDR3aa: CASRPAGLAGGPYEQFF

d_gene: TRBD2
v_gene: TRBV19
CDR3aa: CASIPGGVPFF

d_gene: TRBD2
v_gene: TRBV10-3
CDR3aa: CAIREGLAGGYEQYF

d_gene: TRBD2
v_gene: TRBV12-3/TRBV12-4
CDR3aa: CASSFPPQREGQSPYNEQFF

d_gene: TRBD1
v_gene: TRBV2
CDR3aa: CASSPYRGGGYTF

d_gene: .
v_gene: TRBV27
CDR3aa: CASSLGTGLPYEQYF

d_gene: .
v_gene: TRBV12-3/TRBV12-4
CDR3aa: CASSFATTRGRDGYTF

d_gene: .
v_gene: TRBV7-9
CDR3aa: CASSLGGGTVYEQYF

d_gene: .
v_gene: TRBV10-3
CDR3aa: CAISESYRATYEQYF

d_gene: TRBD2
v_gene: TRBV7-6
CDR3aa: CASSFRAGEYYEQYF

d_gene: .
v_gene: TRBV7-3
CDR3aa: CASSLGTHNEQFF

d_gene: .
v_gene: TRBV6-1
CDR3aa: CASSTGEPGTDTQYF

d_gene: TRBD2
v_gene: TRBV3-1
CDR3aa: CASSQDYGRAGDIQYF

d_gene: TRBD2
v_gene: TRBV15
CDR3aa: CATSWASGRDYNEQFF

d_gene: TRBD1
v_gene: TRBV7-9
CDR3aa: CASSNRLAQGGNIQYF

d_gene: .
v_gene: TRBV7-8
CDR3aa: CASSLVQLSTDTQYF

d_gene: TRBD2
v_gene: TRBV10-3
CDR3aa: CAISRASGRAPGETQYF

d_gene: .
v_gene: TRBV20-1
CDR3aa: CSAQFQVFYGYTF

d_gene: .
v_gene: TRBV5-1
CDR3aa: CASSLYGWANYEQFF

d_gene: TRBD2
v_gene: TRBV6-1
CDR3aa: CASRRTSRNTGELFF

d_gene: .
v_gene: TRBV12-3/TRBV12-4
CDR3aa: CASSSKRRLNEQFF

d_gene: TRBD1
v_gene: TRBV5-4
CDR3aa: CASRPGTDYGYTF

d_gene: TRBD1
v_gene: TRBV27
CDR3aa: CASSPRQGYIQYF

d_gene: .
v_gene: TRBV10-3
CDR3aa: CAISETVAKNIQYF

d_gene: TRBD2
v_gene: TRBV10-3
CDR3aa: CATRAGASNEQFF

d_gene: .
v_gene: TRBV10-3
CDR3aa: CAIKRQGGYEQYF

d_gene: .
v_gene: TRBV5-1
CDR3aa: CASRCPGNTEAFF

d_gene: .
v_gene: TRBV5-1
CDR3aa: CASSLAYRRGHTDTQYF

d_gene: .
v_gene: TRBV6-2/TRBV6-3
CDR3aa: CASSSRENTEAFF

d_gene: .
v_gene: TRBV28
CDR3aa: CASSLALGRPILPQHF

d_gene: TRBD1
v_gene: TRBV29-1
CDR3aa: CSVETGQGAVEQYF

d_gene: .
v_gene: TRBV12-3/TRBV12-4
CDR3aa: CASSFMAPGTDTQYF

d_gene: TRBD2
v_gene: TRBV15
CDR3aa: CATSPPGLAGVNTGELFF

d_gene: .
v_gene: TRBV6-6
CDR3aa: CATSDQETQPQHF

d_gene: .
v_gene: TRBV6-1
CDR3aa: CATGPTGSYNEQFF

d_gene: .
v_gene: TRBV12-3/TRBV12-4
CDR3aa: CASTAMGRVPGGTTDTQYF

d_gene: .
v_gene: TRBV11-1
CDR3aa: CASSLEVGTYEQYF